Only one count was recorded for the clone carrying this TCR beta chain. The sample comes from a study of control samples from healthy donors and cancer patients. Generated by immunoSEQ multiplex PCR, the TCRdb table keeps only in-frame clones and is missing some. The sample lists 230,000 or so clones, around 94% seen once, with approximately 1.6% in the top ten. This TCR came from a man in his fifties or sixties in good health. Sequencing was done on a sample of blood.

The CDR3 coding sequence is TGCGCCAGCAGCCAAGATAGAGGACAGTATAATTCACCCCTCCACTTT. Protein product: CASSQDRGQYNSPLHF. V is TRBV4-1 and J is TRBJ1-6; tentative D call: TRBD1 (6 bases). There are 16 residues in the CDR3. CDR1 MGHRA and CDR2 YSYEKL come from the germline V gene. V was pared by 0 bases and J by 4 bases, with 10 bases between.